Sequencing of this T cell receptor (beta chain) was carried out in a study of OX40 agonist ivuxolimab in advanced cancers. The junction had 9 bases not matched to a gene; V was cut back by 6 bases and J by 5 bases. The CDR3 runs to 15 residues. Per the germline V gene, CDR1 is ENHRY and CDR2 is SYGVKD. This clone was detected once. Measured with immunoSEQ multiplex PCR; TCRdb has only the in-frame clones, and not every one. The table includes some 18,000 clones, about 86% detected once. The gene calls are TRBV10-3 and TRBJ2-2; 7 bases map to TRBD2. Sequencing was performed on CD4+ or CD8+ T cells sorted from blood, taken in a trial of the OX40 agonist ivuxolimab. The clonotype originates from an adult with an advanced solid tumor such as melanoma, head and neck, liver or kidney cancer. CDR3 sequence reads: CAIRRGGSETGELFF. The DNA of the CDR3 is TGTGCCATCAGAAGGGGAGGGTCGGAGACCGGGGAGCTGTTTTTT.